This T cell receptor (beta chain) is drawn from a study of neurological immune-mediated disorders. Broader study findings: In HTLV-1-associated myelopathy, TCR clonal expansion was greatest, whereas multiple sclerosis had the least, falling below healthy controls.

Looked up from germline, CDR1 is SGHTA and CDR2 is FQGNSA. The CDR3 is made up of 12 amino acids. Trimming took 10 bases from V and 13 from J; bases not matched to a gene: 8. TCRdb independently ran MiXCR on the 5' RACE reads; one entry per CDR3 protein. The sample lists tens of thousands of distinct CDR3 sequences; 1.5% were seen once. Unsorted libraries were prepared from 2 million PBMCs that had been stored at -80 C. This clonotype was recorded at least ten times. Its specificity is not known. V and J are TRBV7-2 and TRBJ2-5; 14 bases are shared with TRBD2. Sequencing was carried out using PBMCs. This receptor was taken from a woman younger than 45 with multiple sclerosis. The DNA of the CDR3 is TGTGCCACAAGACTAGCGGGGGGGCCCCCGTACTTC. This sequence encodes CATRLAGGPPYF.